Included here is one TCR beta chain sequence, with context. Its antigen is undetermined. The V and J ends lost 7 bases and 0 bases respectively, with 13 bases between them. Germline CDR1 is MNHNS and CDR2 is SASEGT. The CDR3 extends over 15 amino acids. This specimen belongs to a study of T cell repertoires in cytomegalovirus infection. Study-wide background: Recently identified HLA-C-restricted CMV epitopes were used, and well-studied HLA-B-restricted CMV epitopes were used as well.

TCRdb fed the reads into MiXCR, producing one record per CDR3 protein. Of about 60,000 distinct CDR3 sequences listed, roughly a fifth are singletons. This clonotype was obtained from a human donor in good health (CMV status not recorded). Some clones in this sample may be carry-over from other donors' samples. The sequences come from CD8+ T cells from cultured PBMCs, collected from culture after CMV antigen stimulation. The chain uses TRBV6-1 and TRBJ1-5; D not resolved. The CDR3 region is CASNPSRNSNQPQHF. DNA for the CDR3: TGTGCCAGCAATCCCAGCCGGAATAGCAATCAGCCCCAGCATTTT.